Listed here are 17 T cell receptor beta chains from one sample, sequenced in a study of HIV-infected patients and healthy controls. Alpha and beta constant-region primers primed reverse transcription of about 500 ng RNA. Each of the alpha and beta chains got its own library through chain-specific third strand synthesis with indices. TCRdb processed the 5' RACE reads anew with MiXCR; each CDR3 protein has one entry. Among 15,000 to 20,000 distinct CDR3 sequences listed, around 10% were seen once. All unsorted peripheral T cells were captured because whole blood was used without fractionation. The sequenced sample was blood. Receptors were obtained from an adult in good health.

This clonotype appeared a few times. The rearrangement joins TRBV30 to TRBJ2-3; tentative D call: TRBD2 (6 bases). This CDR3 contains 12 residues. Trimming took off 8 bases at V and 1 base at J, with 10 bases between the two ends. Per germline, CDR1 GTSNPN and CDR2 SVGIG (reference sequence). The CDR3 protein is CAGDWGTDTQYF. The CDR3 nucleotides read TGTGCCGGGGACTGGGGCACAGATACGCAGTATTTT. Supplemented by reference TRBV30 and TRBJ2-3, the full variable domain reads SQTIHQWPATLVQPVGSPLSLECTVEGTSNPNLYWYRQAAGRGLQLLFYSVGIGQISSEVPQNLSASRPQDRQFILSSKKLLLSDSGFYLCAGDWGTDTQYFGPGTRLTVL.

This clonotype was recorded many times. CDR3 loop: CASSPGRLAASYEQYF. The CDR3 nucleotides read TGTGCCAGCAGTCCCGGAAGACTAGCCGCTTCCTACGAGCAGTACTTC. The chain is built from TRBV6-2 or TRBV6-3 and TRBJ2-7; 7 bases agree with TRBD2. This CDR3 has 16 amino acids. V lost 5 bases, J lost 1 base, and 11 bases stayed unmatched. In germline, CDR1 is MNHEY, CDR2 SVGEGT.

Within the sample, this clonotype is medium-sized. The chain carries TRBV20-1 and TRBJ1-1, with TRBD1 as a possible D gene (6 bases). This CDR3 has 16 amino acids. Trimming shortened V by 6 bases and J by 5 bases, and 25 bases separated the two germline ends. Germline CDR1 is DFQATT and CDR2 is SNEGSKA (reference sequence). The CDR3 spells CSATTGMAGDRTEAFF. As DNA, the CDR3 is TGCAGTGCCACAACAGGGATGGCTGGGGATAGGACTGAAGCTTTCTTT.

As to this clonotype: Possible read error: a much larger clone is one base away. In DNA, the CDR3 is TGTGTCAGCAGCGCAACAGGTACCTACGAGCAGTACTTC. Translation gives CVSSATGTYEQYF. V and J are TRBV6-2 or TRBV6-3 and TRBJ2-7, with D possibly TRBD1 on 5 matching bases. The germline V gene has CDR1 MNHEY and CDR2 SVGEGT. The length of the CDR3 is 13 residues.

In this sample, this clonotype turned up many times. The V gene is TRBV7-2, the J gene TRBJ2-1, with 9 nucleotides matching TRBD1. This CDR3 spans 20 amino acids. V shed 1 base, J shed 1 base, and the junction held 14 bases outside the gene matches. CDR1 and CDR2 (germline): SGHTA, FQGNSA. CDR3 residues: CASSLVAQGAIAESYNEQFF. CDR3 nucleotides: TGTGCCAGCAGCTTAGTGGCACAGGGGGCAATAGCGGAATCCTACAATGAGCAGTTCTTC.

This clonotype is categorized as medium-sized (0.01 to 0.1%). The CDR3 sequence is CASSSVSGRADTQYF. CDR3 DNA sequence: TGTGCCAGCAGCTCGGTCAGCGGGAGGGCAGATACGCAGTATTTT. This chain joins TRBV7-2 and TRBJ2-3; 10 bases are shared with TRBD2. The J segment lost 4 bases and the V segment lost 4 bases, leaving 5 bases of the junction unmatched. The CDR3 loop spans 15 amino acids. Germline CDR1 is SGHTA and CDR2 is FQGNSA.

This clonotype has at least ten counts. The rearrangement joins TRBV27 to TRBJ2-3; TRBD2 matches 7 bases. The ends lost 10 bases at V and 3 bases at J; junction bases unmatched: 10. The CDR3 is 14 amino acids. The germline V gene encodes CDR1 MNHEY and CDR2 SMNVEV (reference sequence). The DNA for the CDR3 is TGTGCCACCCAATCGGCGGGAGCGACAGATACGCAGTATTTT. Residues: CATQSAGATDTQYF.

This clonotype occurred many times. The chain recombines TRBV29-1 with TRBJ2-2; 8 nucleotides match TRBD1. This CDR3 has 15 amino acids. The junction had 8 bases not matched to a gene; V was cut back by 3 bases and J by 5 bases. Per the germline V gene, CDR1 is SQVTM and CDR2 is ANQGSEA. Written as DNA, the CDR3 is TGCAGCGTTGAGTTTTCAGGGGGCGAAACCGGGGAGCTGTTTTTT. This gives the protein CSVEFSGGETGELFF.

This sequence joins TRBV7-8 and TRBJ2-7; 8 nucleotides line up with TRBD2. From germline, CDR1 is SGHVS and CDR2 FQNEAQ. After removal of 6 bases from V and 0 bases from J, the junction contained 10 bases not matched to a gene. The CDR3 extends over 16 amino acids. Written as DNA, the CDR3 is TGTGCCAGCAGTAAGACTAGCGCTACGAGCTCCTACGAGCAGTACTTC. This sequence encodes CASSKTSATSSYEQYF.

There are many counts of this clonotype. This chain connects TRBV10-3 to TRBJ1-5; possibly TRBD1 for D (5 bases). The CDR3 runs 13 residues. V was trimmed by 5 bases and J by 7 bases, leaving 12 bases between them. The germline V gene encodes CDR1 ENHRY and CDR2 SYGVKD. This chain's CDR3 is CAISHDRSQPQHF. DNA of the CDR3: TGTGCCATCAGTCATGACAGATCCCAGCCCCAGCATTTT.

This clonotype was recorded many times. As DNA, the CDR3 is TGTGCCAGCTCACCACCTTGGCTAGCGGCCTACAATGAGCAGTTCTTC. Protein product: CASSPPWLAAYNEQFF. The rearrangement joins TRBV18 to TRBJ2-1; 7 bases are a match to TRBD2. There are 16 residues in the CDR3. Trimming cost V 0 bases and J 2 bases; bases outside gene matches: 4. Germline V gene data show CDR1 as KGHSH and CDR2 as LQKENI.

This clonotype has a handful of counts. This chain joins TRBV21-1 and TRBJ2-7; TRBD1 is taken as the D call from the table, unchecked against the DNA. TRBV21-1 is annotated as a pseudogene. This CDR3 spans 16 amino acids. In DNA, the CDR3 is TGTGCCAGCAGCAAAGAATCAGGGAAGCCTCTCTACGAGCAGTACTTC. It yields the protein CASSKESGKPLYEQYF.

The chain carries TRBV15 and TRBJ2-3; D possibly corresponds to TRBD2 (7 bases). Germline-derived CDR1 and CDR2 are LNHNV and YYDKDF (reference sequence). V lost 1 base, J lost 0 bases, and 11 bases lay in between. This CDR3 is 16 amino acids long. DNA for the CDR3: TGTGCCACCAGCAGAGGAGAGGGGGGGAGCACAGATACGCAGTATTTT. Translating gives CATSRGEGGSTDTQYF.

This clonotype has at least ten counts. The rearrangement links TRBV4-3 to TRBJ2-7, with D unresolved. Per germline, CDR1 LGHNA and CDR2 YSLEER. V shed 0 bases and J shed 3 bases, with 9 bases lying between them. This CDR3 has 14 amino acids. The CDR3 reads CASSQERRDYEQYF. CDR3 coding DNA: TGCGCCAGCAGCCAAGAGAGGAGAGACTACGAGCAGTACTTC.

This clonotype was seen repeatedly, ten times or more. CDR3 sequence reads: CASSPTGVEVYEQYF. The DNA for the CDR3 is TGTGCCAGTAGCCCTACAGGGGTCGAGGTCTACGAGCAGTACTTC. This chain connects TRBV19 to TRBJ2-7; TRBD1 matches 7 bases. The CDR3 sequence is 15 residues long. CDR1 and CDR2 (germline): LNHDA, SQIVND (reference sequence). V was clipped by 6 bases and J by 3 bases; unmatched bases: 11. The variable domain in full, completed from reference TRBV19 and TRBJ2-7, reads DGGITQSPKYLFRKEGQNVTLSCEQNLNHDAMYWYRQDPGQGLRLIYYSQIVNDFQKGDIAEGYSVSREKKESFPLTVTSAQKNPTAFYLCASSPTGVEVYEQYFGPGTRLTVT.

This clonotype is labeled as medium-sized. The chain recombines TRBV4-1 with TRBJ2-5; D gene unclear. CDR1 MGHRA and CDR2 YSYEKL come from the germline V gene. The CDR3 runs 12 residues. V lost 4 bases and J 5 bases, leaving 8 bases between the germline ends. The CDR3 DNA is TGCGCCAGCAGCCGCCTGGGGGAGACCCAGTACTTC. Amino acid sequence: CASSRLGETQYF.

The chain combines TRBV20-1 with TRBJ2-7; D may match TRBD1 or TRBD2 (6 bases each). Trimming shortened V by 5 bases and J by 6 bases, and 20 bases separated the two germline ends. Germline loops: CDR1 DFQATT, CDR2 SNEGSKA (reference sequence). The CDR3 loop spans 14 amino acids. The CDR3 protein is CSAGLGGYTPEQYF. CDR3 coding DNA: TGCAGTGCTGGCCTGGGGGGCTACACCCCCGAGCAGTACTTC.